These 16 T cell receptor beta chains were all obtained from the same sample, sequenced in a study of blood T cell repertoires in COVID-19. Clones were read by immunoSEQ multiplex PCR, and TCRdb kept only the in-frame ones, dropping some. The repertoire has about 140,000 clones, about 86% of them found once; the top ten carry almost 8.5%. What was sequenced was peripheral blood. These receptors were taken from a woman aged 55 to 70 with acute or convalescent COVID-19.

The chain links TRBV27 to TRBJ2-7, with D perhaps matching TRBD1 (6 bases). With 4 bases removed from V and 2 bases from J, the gap between germline ends came to 18 bases. Germline CDR1 is MNHEY and CDR2 is SMNVEV (reference sequence). The CDR3 runs to 16 residues. The CDR3 is CASSSLRTAWAYEQYF. For the CDR3, the DNA is TGTGCCAGCAGTTCCCTAAGGACAGCCTGGGCCTACGAGCAGTACTTC.

The chain is built from TRBV3-1 (or the pseudogene TRBV3-2) and TRBJ2-2, with TRBD2 identical over 8 bases. Losses at the gene ends were 8 bases for V and 6 bases for J; bases not matched to a gene: 11. CDR1 LGHDT and CDR2 YNNKEL come from the germline V gene (reference sequence). This CDR3 has 15 residues. CDR3 DNA sequence: TGTGCCAGCTCTCGCGGGGGGCTTGACGCCGGGGAGCTGTTTTTT. As protein: CASSRGGLDAGELFF.

This clone was picked up a small number of times. V usage is TRBV7-2 and J usage is TRBJ1-5; 9 bases agree with TRBD1. J gave up 4 bases and V 3 bases, and 7 bases lay outside the gene matches. The V gene's germline CDR1 is SGHTA and CDR2 FQGNSA. CDR3 length: 16 residues. CDR3: CASSFSGTGLNQPQHF. CDR3 DNA: TGTGCCAGCAGCTTCTCCGGGACAGGGCTAAATCAGCCCCAGCATTTT. Full variable domain (rest looked up from reference TRBV7-2 and TRBJ1-5): GAGVSQSPSNKVTEKGKDVELRCDPISGHTALYWYRQSLGQGLEFLIYFQGNSAPDKSGLPSDRFSAERTGGSVSTLTIQRTQQEDSAVYLCASSFSGTGLNQPQHFGDGTRLSIL.

This clone was recorded only once. The chain combines TRBV5-1 with TRBJ1-2; D is undetermined. V lost 0 bases and J 1 base, leaving 10 bases between the germline ends. CDR3 length: 15 residues. CDR1 and CDR2 (germline): SGHRS, YFSETQ. The CDR3, as DNA: TGCGCCAGCAGCTTGGTGGCAACCTTTAACTATGGCTACACCTTC. It encodes CASSLVATFNYGYTF.

This chain uses TRBV5-1 with TRBJ2-7, with TRBD1 matching 7 bases. Per the germline V gene, CDR1 is SGHRS and CDR2 is YFSETQ. The CDR3 has 16 residues. V shed 4 bases, J shed 0 bases, and the junction held 10 bases outside the gene matches. CDR3 coding DNA: TGCGCCAGCAGCACATCTCCGACAGGGCGCTCCTACGAGCAGTACTTC. Translation: CASSTSPTGRSYEQYF.

V usage is TRBV20-1 and J usage is TRBJ2-7; D unresolved. The V gene's germline CDR1 is DFQATT and CDR2 SNEGSKA (reference sequence). The length of the CDR3 is 11 residues. The V gene lost 6 bases and the J gene lost 3 bases, with 9 bases spanning the gap. The CDR3 reads CSAAPIYEQYF. The CDR3 region has the DNA TGCAGTGCCGCGCCAATCTACGAGCAGTACTTC.

The V call is TRBV7-8, the J call TRBJ2-7; D possibly corresponds to TRBD1 (6 bases). The CDR3 length is 13 residues. In germline, CDR1 is SGHVS, CDR2 FQNEAQ. V was shortened by 4 bases and J by 2 bases, with 9 bases between the two germline ends. The DNA for the CDR3 is TGTGCCAGCAGCTCGAGGACAGCCTACGAGCAGTACTTC. Encoded protein: CASSSRTAYEQYF.

The J gene is TRBJ2-2, the V gene TRBV2; D not resolved. Trimming removed 2 bases from V and 2 bases from J, with 12 bases in between. The CDR3 consists of 16 residues. The germline gives CDR1 SNHLY, CDR2 FYNNEI. In DNA, the CDR3 is TGTGCCAGCAGTGAATGGAGTTCGGGTAACACCGGGGAGCTGTTTTTT. Translated, it gives CASSEWSSGNTGELFF.

This sequence joins TRBV5-1 and TRBJ2-3, with 9 bases that match TRBD1. The ends lost 2 bases at V and 3 bases at J; junction bases unmatched: 4. Germline assignment: CDR1 SGHRS and CDR2 YFSETQ. The CDR3 length is 15 residues. CDR3 DNA: TGCGCCAGCAGCTTCATCGACAGGGGGACAGATACGCAGTATTTT. It yields the protein CASSFIDRGTDTQYF.

The chain employs TRBV15 and TRBJ2-3; 8 positions match TRBD2. The CDR3 sequence is 16 residues long. Germline CDR1 LNHNV, CDR2 YYDKDF (reference sequence). After removal of 5 bases from V and 1 base from J, the junction contained 8 bases not matched to a gene. The CDR3 sequence is CATSRIPGGGTDTQYF. CDR3 nucleotide sequence: TGTGCCACCAGCCGAATCCCGGGGGGGGGCACAGATACGCAGTATTTT.

The chain carries TRBV7-3 and TRBJ1-4; D possibly corresponds to TRBD1 (6 bases). Germline loops: CDR1 SGHTA, CDR2 FQGTGA. This CDR3 contains 15 residues. V gave up 4 bases and J gave up 7 bases, with 16 bases separating them. CDR3 sequence reads: CASSSTGTRGEKLFF. CDR3 nucleotides: TGTGCCAGCAGCTCTACCGGGACCAGGGGTGAAAAACTGTTTTTT. The complete variable domain, with remaining parts taken from reference TRBV7-3 and TRBJ1-4, reads GAGVSQTPSNKVTEKGKYVELRCDPISGHTALYWYRQSLGQGPEFLIYFQGTGAADDSGLPNDRFFAVRPEGSVSTLKIQRTERGDSAVYLCASSSTGTRGEKLFFGSGTQLSVL.

This clone appeared once. The chain is built from TRBV5-1 and TRBJ1-6; TRBD1 might be the D (5 bases). Germline CDR1 reads SGHRS; CDR2 reads YFSETQ. V was clipped by 6 bases and J by 7 bases, with 11 bases between them. The CDR3 consists of 13 residues. The CDR3 bases are TGCGCCAGCAAGTCAGGGCAGAATTCACCCCTCCACTTT. Translation gives CASKSGQNSPLHF.

The J gene is TRBJ2-7, the V gene TRBV7-5; the DNA was not compared with TRBD1, the D call given in the table. TRBV7-5 is a pseudogene locus. The CDR3 extends over 17 amino acids. In nucleotides, the CDR3 is TGTGCCAGAAGTTCTTCCTGCCACGGACAGGATTCCTACGAGCAGTACTTC. Its protein product is CARSSSCHGQDSYEQYF.

J is TRBJ1-1 and V is TRBV6-6, with D maybe TRBD1 (5 bases). Trimming took off 2 bases at V and 1 base at J, with 8 bases between the two ends. CDR3 length equals 14 residues. CDR1 and CDR2 from the germline V gene are MNHNY and SVGAGI (reference sequence). CDR3 sequence reads: CASSYGGWNTEAFF. As DNA, the CDR3 is TGTGCCAGCAGTTACGGGGGGTGGAACACTGAAGCTTTCTTT.

This clone came up once. The chain couples TRBV11-3 to TRBJ2-1; D remains unclear. The CDR3 covers 14 residues. Germline lookup yields CDR1 SGHNT and CDR2 YENEEA. Trimming removed 4 bases from V and 10 bases from J, with 17 bases in between. Here the CDR3 DNA reads TGTGCCAGCAGCTATCGAGGCCGCTCAAACGAGCAGTTCTTC. As protein: CASSYRGRSNEQFF.

This clone was observed a few times. The chain recombines TRBV28 with TRBJ1-2, with D unclear. Looked up from germline, CDR1 is MDHEN and CDR2 is SYDVKM. Trimming pared 7 bases from V and 8 bases from J, leaving 17 bases between. The CDR3 is made up of 13 amino acids. CDR3 coding DNA: TGTGCCAGCACCCGGAAGCCGGGATACGGCTACACCTTC. This gives the protein CASTRKPGYGYTF.